The source of this T cell receptor beta chain is a study of blood T cell repertoires in COVID-19. Across the whole study: Acute-phase and convalescent COVID-19 samples originated in the United States, Italy and Spain. In each case, the material was cDNA or gDNA derived from T cells, B-cell-depleted T cells, or PBMCs.

The V gene's germline CDR1 is PRHDT and CDR2 FYEKMQ (reference sequence). This CDR3 has 15 amino acids. The V gene end was trimmed by 4 bases and the J gene end by 3 bases; junction bases not matched to a gene: 8. Authors' processing steps: Amplification from reference gene primers served as the basis for estimated nucleated cell counts. Assay used: immunoSEQ multiplex PCR; TCRdb lists only in-frame clones, some missing. The V and J calls and clone size were taken over from that table, and D and trimming were inferred from the DNA. Among 60,000 to 70,000 clones listed, 82% were seen once. The TCR originated in a human donor in a cohort sampled during active COVID-19. Sequencing was done on a sample of peripheral blood. The chain employs TRBV13 and TRBJ2-7; 8 bases are a match to TRBD1. CDR3 nucleotides: TGTGCCAGCAGCTACCAGGGGGCTGGTCACTACGAGCAGTACTTC. Translating gives CASSYQGAGHYEQYF. Looking up the rest from reference TRBV13 and TRBJ2-7 gives the full variable domain: AAGVIQSPRHLIKEKRETATLKCYPIPRHDTVYWYQQGPGQDPQFLISFYEKMQSDKGSIPDRFSAQQFSDYHSELNMSSLELGDSALYFCASSYQGAGHYEQYFGPGTRLTVT.